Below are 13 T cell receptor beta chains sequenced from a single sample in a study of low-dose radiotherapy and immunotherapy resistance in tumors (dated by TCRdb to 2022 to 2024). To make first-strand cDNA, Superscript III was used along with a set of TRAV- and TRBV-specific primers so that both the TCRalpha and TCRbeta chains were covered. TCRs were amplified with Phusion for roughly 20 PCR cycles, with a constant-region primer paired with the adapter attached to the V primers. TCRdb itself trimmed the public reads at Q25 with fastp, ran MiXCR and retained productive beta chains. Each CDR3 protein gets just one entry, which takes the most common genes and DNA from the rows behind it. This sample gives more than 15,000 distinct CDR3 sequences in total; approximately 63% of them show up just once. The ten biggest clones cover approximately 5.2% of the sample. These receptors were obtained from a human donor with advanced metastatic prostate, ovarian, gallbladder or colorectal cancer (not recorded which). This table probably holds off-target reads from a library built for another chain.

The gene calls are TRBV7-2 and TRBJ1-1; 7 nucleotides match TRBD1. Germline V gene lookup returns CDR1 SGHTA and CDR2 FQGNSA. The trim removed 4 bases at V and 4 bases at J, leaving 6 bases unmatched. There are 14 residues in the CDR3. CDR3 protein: CASSSTGASTEAFF. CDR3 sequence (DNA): TGTGCCAGCAGCTCCACAGGGGCCAGCACTGAAGCTTTCTTT.

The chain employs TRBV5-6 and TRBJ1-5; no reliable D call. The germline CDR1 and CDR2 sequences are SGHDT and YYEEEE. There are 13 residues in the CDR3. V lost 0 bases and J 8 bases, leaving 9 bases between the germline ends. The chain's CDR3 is CASSLGGREPQHF. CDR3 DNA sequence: TGTGCCAGCAGCTTGGGAGGGAGAGAGCCCCAGCATTTT.

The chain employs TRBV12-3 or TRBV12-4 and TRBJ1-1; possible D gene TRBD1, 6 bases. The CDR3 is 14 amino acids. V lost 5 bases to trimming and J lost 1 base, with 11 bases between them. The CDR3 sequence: CASSLQTGNTEAFF. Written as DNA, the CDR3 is TGTGCCAGCAGTCTACAGACAGGGAACACTGAAGCTTTCTTT.

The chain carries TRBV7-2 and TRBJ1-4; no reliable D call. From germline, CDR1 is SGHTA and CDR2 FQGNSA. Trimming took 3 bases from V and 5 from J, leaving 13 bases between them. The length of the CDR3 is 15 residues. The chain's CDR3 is CASSLVAVRNEKLFF. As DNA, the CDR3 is TGTGCCAGCAGCTTGGTGGCAGTACGCAATGAAAAACTGTTTTTT.

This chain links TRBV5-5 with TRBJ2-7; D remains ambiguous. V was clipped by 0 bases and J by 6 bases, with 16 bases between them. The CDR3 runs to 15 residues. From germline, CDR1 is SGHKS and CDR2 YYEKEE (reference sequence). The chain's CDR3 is CASSLAQRGWGEQYF. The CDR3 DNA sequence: TGTGCCAGCAGCTTGGCCCAGCGAGGCTGGGGCGAGCAGTACTTC.

CDR3 loop: CSAPTRGRPEAFF. The CDR3, as DNA: TGCAGTGCTCCCACCAGGGGGAGGCCTGAAGCTTTCTTT. This chain uses TRBV20-1 with TRBJ1-1, with TRBD1 matching 7 bases. Germline CDR1 DFQATT, CDR2 SNEGSKA (reference sequence). V lost 5 bases to trimming and J lost 6 bases; unmatched junction nucleotides: 9. This CDR3 contains 13 residues.

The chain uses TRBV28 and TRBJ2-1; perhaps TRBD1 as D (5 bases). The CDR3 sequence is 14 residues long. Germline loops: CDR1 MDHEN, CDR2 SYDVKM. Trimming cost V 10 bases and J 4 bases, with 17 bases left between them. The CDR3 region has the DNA TGTGCCACCACATGGTCAGGGAATTACAATGAGCAGTTCTTC. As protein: CATTWSGNYNEQFF.

The DNA of the CDR3 is TGCAGTGCTACCCTTACAGCTCGGACAGATACGCAGTATTTT. This encodes CSATLTARTDTQYF. This rearrangement joins TRBV20-1 to TRBJ2-3; no clear D. CDR1 and CDR2 from the germline V gene are DFQATT and SNEGSKA (reference sequence). The V gene lost 4 bases and the J gene lost 3 bases, with 14 bases spanning the gap. The CDR3 covers 14 residues.

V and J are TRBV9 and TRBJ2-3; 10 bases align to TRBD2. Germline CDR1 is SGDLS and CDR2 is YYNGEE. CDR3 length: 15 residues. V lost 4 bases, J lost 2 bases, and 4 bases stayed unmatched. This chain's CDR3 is CASSFSGGNTDTQYF. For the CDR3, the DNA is TGTGCCAGCAGCTTTAGCGGGGGGAACACAGATACGCAGTATTTT.

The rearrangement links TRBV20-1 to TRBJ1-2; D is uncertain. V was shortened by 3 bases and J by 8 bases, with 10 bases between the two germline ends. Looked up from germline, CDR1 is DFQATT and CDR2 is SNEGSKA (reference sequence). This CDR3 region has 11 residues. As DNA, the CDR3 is TGCAGTGCTAGCGCGTATGCAGGCTACACCTTC. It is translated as CSASAYAGYTF.

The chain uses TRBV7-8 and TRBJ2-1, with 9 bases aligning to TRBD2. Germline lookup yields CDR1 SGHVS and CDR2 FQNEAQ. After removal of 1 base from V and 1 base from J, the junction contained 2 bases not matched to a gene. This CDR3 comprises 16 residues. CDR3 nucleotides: TGTGCCAGCAGCTTAGAAGGACTAGCGTCCTACAATGAGCAGTTCTTC. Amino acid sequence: CASSLEGLASYNEQFF.

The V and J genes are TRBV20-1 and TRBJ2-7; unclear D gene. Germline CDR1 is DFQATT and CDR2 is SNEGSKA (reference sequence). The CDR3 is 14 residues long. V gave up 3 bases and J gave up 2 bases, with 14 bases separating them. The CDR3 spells CSASSQQSPYEQYF. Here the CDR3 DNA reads TGCAGTGCTAGTAGTCAGCAGTCCCCCTACGAGCAGTACTTC.

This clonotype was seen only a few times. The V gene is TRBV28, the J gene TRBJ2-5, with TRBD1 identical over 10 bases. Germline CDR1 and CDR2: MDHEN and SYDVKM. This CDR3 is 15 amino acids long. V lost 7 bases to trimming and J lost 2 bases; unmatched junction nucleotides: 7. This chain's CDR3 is CASTDRDRGQETQYF. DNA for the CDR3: TGTGCCAGCACAGACCGGGACAGGGGTCAAGAGACCCAGTACTTC.